The 6 T cell receptor beta chains below come from one sample, sequenced in a study of T cells in Graves' hyperthyroidism and ophthalmopathy. It was RNA transcripts that yielded the amplified TCR beta CDR3 regions. First-round RT-PCR of the TCR CDR3 relied on the HTBI primer set. From the multiplex PCR reads, TCRdb called clonotypes with MiXCR, one entry per CDR3 protein. This table holds approximately 700,000 distinct CDR3 sequences, around 17% found once. Sequencing used blood. The origin of the receptors is a man aged 18-30 years with Graves' hyperthyroidism.

CDR3 loop: CASSMGSGRDEQFF. The CDR3 DNA reads as TGTGCCAGTAGTATGGGGAGCGGGAGGGATGAGCAGTTCTTC. The chain couples TRBV19 to TRBJ2-1; TRBD2 agrees at 10 bases. CDR1 and CDR2 (germline): LNHDA, SQIVND (reference sequence). After removal of 3 bases from V and 8 bases from J, the junction contained 4 bases not matched to a gene. This CDR3 has 14 amino acids.

The V and J genes are TRBV6-2 or TRBV6-3 and TRBJ1-1; D is ambiguous. Germline V gene lookup returns CDR1 MNHEY and CDR2 SVGEGT. Trimming took off 5 bases at V and 8 bases at J, with 15 bases between the two ends. This CDR3 comprises 13 residues. CDR3 nucleotides: TGTGCCAGCAGTACTACTCGGCGGCACGAAGCTTTCTTT. This sequence encodes CASSTTRRHEAFF.

This clonotype occurred many times. This chain links TRBV29-1 with TRBJ2-3; possible D gene TRBD2, 5 bases. Trimming removed 2 bases at V and 2 bases at J, with 17 bases between. The V gene's germline CDR1 is SQVTM and CDR2 ANQGSEA. The CDR3 length is 16 residues. CDR3 protein: CSVEPIATHLTDTQYF. CDR3 bases: TGCAGCGTTGAACCGATAGCGACCCACCTCACAGATACGCAGTATTTT.

The CDR3 nucleotides are TGTGCCAGCAGCCAAGGACAGGGAACGGGCACTGAAGCTTTCTTT. Protein product: CASSQGQGTGTEAFF. The chain recombines TRBV4-2 with TRBJ1-1; TRBD1 aligns across 7 bases. Trimming cost V 1 base and J 4 bases; bases outside gene matches: 6. This CDR3 region has 15 residues. The germline V gene encodes CDR1 LGHNA and CDR2 YNFKEQ.

This clonotype showed up many times. The rearrangement joins TRBV2 to TRBJ2-7, with TRBD1 matching over 9 bases. With V trimmed by 4 bases and J by 7 bases, 5 bases remained unmatched. Germline loops: CDR1 SNHLY, CDR2 FYNNEI. This CDR3 spans 13 amino acids. CDR3 sequence reads: CASSGGTGFEQYF. The CDR3 DNA reads TGTGCCAGCAGTGGAGGGACAGGGTTTGAGCAGTACTTC.

The rearrangement joins TRBV30 to TRBJ2-5; perhaps TRBD1 as D (6 bases). The length of the CDR3 is 13 residues. V was trimmed by 5 bases and J by 3 bases, leaving 13 bases between them. Germline CDR1 GTSNPN, CDR2 SVGIG (reference sequence). The CDR3 loop reads CAWATGLKETQYF. DNA of the CDR3: TGTGCCTGGGCGACAGGTTTGAAAGAGACCCAGTACTTC.